The sequence of this TCR beta chain was determined in a study of cytomegalovirus exposure and HLA in healthy donors. On this clone: Its antigen is as yet unknown.

Amplification used 60 Vbeta primers and 13 Jbeta primers. Study processing details: Later reanalysis found 70 million to 95 million unique TCR beta chains, roughly 9.9 million of them shared. Libraries were prepared by immunoSEQ multiplex PCR; TCRdb keeps only in-frame clonotypes and omits some of them. That table gives V, J and clone size, and the DNA gave D and trimming. In all, the sample yields approximately 34,000 clones. CDR1 and CDR2 (germline): LNHDA, SQIVND (reference sequence). The CDR3 totals 13 residues. V lost 3 bases and J 4 bases, leaving 7 bases between the germline ends. General observations from the study: Prior analysis indicated that the majority of TCR beta V segments exhibited productivity approximately 87% or approximately 30% of the time.

The rearrangement uses TRBV19 and TRBJ1-5; D unclear. Sequenced input: PBMCs. The TCR comes from a woman in her forties in good health and CMV-seropositive. In DNA form, the CDR3 reads TGTGCCAGTAGTATCGAGGGAAATCAGCCCCAGCATTTT. Translation: CASSIEGNQPQHF.